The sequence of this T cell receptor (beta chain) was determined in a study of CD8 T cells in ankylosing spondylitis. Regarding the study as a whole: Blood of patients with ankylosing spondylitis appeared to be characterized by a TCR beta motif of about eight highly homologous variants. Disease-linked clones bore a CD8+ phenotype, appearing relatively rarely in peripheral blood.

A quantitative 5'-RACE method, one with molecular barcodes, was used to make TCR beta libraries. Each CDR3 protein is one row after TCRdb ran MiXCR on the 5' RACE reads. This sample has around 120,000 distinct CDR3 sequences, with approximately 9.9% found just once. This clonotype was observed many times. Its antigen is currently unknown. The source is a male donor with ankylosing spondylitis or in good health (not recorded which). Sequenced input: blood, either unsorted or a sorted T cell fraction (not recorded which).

The CDR3 loop reads CSAMFSGTGNEQFF. The CDR3 bases are TGCAGTGCTATGTTTAGCGGGACAGGGAATGAGCAGTTCTTC. The V call is TRBV20-1, the J call TRBJ2-1; the D gene is possibly TRBD1 (9 bases). V lost 4 bases and J 7 bases, leaving 17 bases between the germline ends. CDR3 length equals 14 residues. From germline, CDR1 is DFQATT and CDR2 SNEGSKA (reference sequence).